The following is a TCR beta chain sequence with its context. Its antigen is currently unknown. One entry per CDR3 protein results from TCRdb running MiXCR on the RT-PCR reads. This sample has about 500,000 distinct CDR3 sequences, with approximately 16% found just once. The CDR3 has 16 amino acids. V was clipped by 1 base and J by 2 bases; unmatched bases: 10. Germline CDR1 reads DFQATT; CDR2 reads SNEGSKA (reference sequence). These data come from a study of response to subunit inactivated influenza vaccine. The study's findings and limits: The authors proposed limited new T cell recruitment per seasonal influenza vaccination.

Material: CD4+ T cells sorted from PBMCs, obtained less than 30 months after vaccination. The chain is built from TRBV20-1 and TRBJ1-1, with TRBD1 matching over 7 bases. The sequence derives from a man between 50 and 69 years old who received an inactivated influenza vaccine. CDR3 sequence (DNA): TGCAGTGCTAGAGTAACCCTCGGGACAGCCAACACTGAAGCTTTCTTT. Protein sequence: CSARVTLGTANTEAFF.